This T cell receptor (beta chain) was retrieved from a study of shared clonotypes between healthy human individuals. Per germline, CDR1 SGHNT and CDR2 YENEEA. Trimming removed 2 bases at V and 4 bases at J, with 2 bases between. The CDR3 runs to 12 residues. Assay used: immunoSEQ multiplex PCR; TCRdb lists only in-frame clones, some missing. Of around 2.5 million clones listed, 90% to 95% are singletons. The specimen sequenced was naive CD4+ T cells from PBMCs. Subset: CD45RA+ positively selected. The sequence derives from a man aged 18 to 29 in good health. Some clones in this sample may be carry-over from other donors' samples. The V and J genes are TRBV11-3 and TRBJ2-2; D is unclear. DNA for the CDR3: TGTGCCAGCAGCTTATTCACCGGGGAGCTGTTTTTT. Translating gives CASSLFTGELFF. Variable domain in full (rest from reference TRBV11-3 and TRBJ2-2): EAGVVQSPRYKIIEKKQPVAFWCNPISGHNTLYWYLQNLGQGPELLIRYENEEAVDDSQLPKDRFSAERLKGVDSTLKIQPAELGDSAVYLCASSLFTGELFFGEGSRLTVL.